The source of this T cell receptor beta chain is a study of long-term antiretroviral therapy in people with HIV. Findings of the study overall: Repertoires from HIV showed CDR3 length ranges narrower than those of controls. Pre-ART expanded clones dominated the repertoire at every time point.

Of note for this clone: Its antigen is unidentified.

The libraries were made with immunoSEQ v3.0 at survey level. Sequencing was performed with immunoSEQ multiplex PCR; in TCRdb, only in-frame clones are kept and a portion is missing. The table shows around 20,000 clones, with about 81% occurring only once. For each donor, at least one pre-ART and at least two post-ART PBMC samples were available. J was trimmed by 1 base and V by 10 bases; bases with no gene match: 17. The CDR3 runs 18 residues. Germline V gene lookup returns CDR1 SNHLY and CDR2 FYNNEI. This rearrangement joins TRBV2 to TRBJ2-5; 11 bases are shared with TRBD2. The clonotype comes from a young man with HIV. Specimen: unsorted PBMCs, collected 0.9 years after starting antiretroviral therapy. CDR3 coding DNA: TGTGCCACCACCAATCGACTAGCGGGGTGGCGGGCCCAAGAGACCCAGTACTTC. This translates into CATTNRLAGWRAQETQYF.